This is a list of T cell receptor beta chains from one sample in a study of blood T cell repertoires in COVID-19. The repertoire was sequenced with immunoSEQ multiplex PCR; TCRdb's copy has only in-frame clones and lacks some. Counted here are about 16,000 clones, approximately 84% occurring once; the ten biggest clones make up approximately 15%. Sequences were obtained from peripheral blood. Every receptor here comes from a human donor with active COVID-19. The donor label of this sample is uncertain. Both conserved end residues are part of each CDR3. The D gene is left open where the match is weak. Rows give clone size only sometimes, using once, few, many, or a class for an expanded clone.

TRBD1	.	TRBJ2-2	TRBV24-1	CATSDSRQGNTGELFF	TGTGCCACCAGTGATTCCCGACAGGGTAACACCGGGGAGCTGTTTTTT
.	.	TRBJ1-2	TRBV7-2	CASSLVYMAGDYGYTF	TGTGCCAGCAGCTTAGTTTATATGGCGGGAGACTATGGCTACACCTTC
.	.	TRBJ1-6	TRBV9	CASSVRVGNSPLHF	TGTGCCAGCAGCGTGAGGGTTGGAAATTCACCCCTCCACTTT
.	.	TRBJ1-2	TRBV10-3	CAIRTRQDSGYTF	TGTGCCATCAGGACCCGACAGGATTCGGGCTACACCTTC
TRBD1	.	TRBJ2-1	TRBV7-3	CASSLMGQGYNEQFF	TGTGCCAGCAGCTTAATGGGACAGGGTTACAATGAGCAGTTCTTC
TRBD2	.	TRBJ2-3	TRBV5-4	CASSPRLAGGTDTQYF	TGTGCCAGCAGCCCACGACTAGCGGGGGGCACAGATACGCAGTATTTT
TRBD1	few	TRBJ1-2	TRBV19	CASSKKQGSANYGYTF	TGTGCCAGTAGTAAAAAACAGGGGTCAGCTAACTATGGCTACACCTTC
TRBD1	.	TRBJ1-1	TRBV19	CASSMAGGTPEAFF	TGTGCCAGTAGTATGGCAGGGGGGACCCCTGAAGCTTTCTTT
.	.	TRBJ1-6	TRBV7-3	CASSLTGGAGSPLHF	TGTGCCAGCAGCTTAACCGGAGGGGCGGGTTCACCCCTCCACTTT
TRBD1	once	TRBJ1-2	TRBV4-1	CASSQGATGVVDYTF	TGCGCCAGCAGCCAAGGGGCGACAGGGGTCGTTGACTACACCTTC